The rows below give T cell receptor beta chains drawn from one sample of a study of CD8+CD57+ T cells in acquired aplastic anemia. TCRdb reprocessed the reads with MiXCR, giving one entry per CDR3 protein. The sample consists of 250,000 to 300,000 distinct CDR3 sequences, roughly 50% of them appearing once. Sequencing used sorted CD4+, CD8+, or CD8+CD57+ T cells (not recorded which) from PBMCs. The receptors were sampled from a human donor with severe aplastic anemia or a healthy control (not recorded which). Each CDR3 is given with its conserved first and last residue. D genes are given only for firm matches. Not every row has a clone size; where given, it reads once, few, many or a size class.

size	length	J	D	V	CDR3	DNA
few	13	TRBJ2-7	.	TRBV7-6	CASSLIGEGRWDF	TGTGCCAGCAGCTTAATCGGTGAGGGGCGATGGGACTTC
.	13	TRBJ1-5	.	TRBV24-1	CATSWGVAQPQHF	TGTGCCACCAGTTGGGGGGTGGCTCAGCCCCAGCATTTT
.	15	TRBJ2-3	.	TRBV19	CASSIITGATDTQYF	TGTGCCAGTAGTATAATCACGGGTGCCACAGATACGCAGTATTTT
many	12	TRBJ2-1	.	TRBV5-8	CASSHQPHEQFF	TGTGCCAGCAGCCACCAGCCCCATGAGCAGTTCTTC
many	13	TRBJ1-6	.	TRBV12-3/TRBV12-4	CASSSSDNSPLHF	TGTGCCAGCAGTTCGTCAGATAATTCACCCCTCCACTTT
many	14	TRBJ2-7	.	TRBV28	CASSLRGSPYEQYF	TGTGCCAGCAGCCTGAGGGGGTCTCCCTACGAGCAGTACTTC
.	15	TRBJ1-4	TRBD1	TRBV4-1	CASSHVGQGLRKLFF	TGCGCCAGCAGCCATGTAGGACAGGGGCTACGAAAACTGTTTTTT
many	12	TRBJ2-7	.	TRBV18	CASSPTGYEQYF	TGTGCCAGCTCCCCGACGGGCTACGAGCAGTACTTC
many	16	TRBJ2-4	.	TRBV7-9	CASEDGPELAKNIQYF	TGTGCCAGCGAAGACGGGCCGGAATTAGCCAAAAACATTCAGTACTTC
few	14	TRBJ2-5	.	TRBV7-2	CASSQRGRKETQYF	TGTGCCAGCAGCCAACGGGGACGGAAAGAGACCCAGTACTTC
many	14	TRBJ1-1	TRBD1	TRBV6-5	CASSQTGAVTEAFF	TGTGCCAGCAGCCAAACAGGGGCCGTCACTGAAGCTTTCTTT
.	19	TRBJ2-6	TRBD1	TRBV6-2/TRBV6-3	CASSYLPGQGVRGANVLTF	TGTGCCAGCAGTTACTTGCCGGGACAGGGAGTTAGGGGGGCCAACGTCCTGACTTTC
.	13	TRBJ2-7	.	TRBV7-2	CASSLRGRHEQYF	TGTGCCAGCAGCTTAAGAGGGAGACACGAGCAGTACTTC
many	14	TRBJ2-7	TRBD1	TRBV9	CASSEGQVAYEQYF	TGTGCCAGCAGCGAGGGACAGGTGGCCTACGAGCAGTACTTC
.	15	TRBJ1-1	.	TRBV9	CASSPRGGLGTEAFF	TGTGCCAGCAGCCCCCGAGGAGGATTAGGCACTGAAGCTTTCTTT
.	19	TRBJ2-3	TRBD2	TRBV4-2	CASSQDPLGYGTSEDTQYF	TGTGCCAGCAGCCAAGATCCCCTAGGGTACGGGACTAGCGAAGATACGCAGTATTTT
many	17	TRBJ1-3	.	TRBV5-5	CASSFSFPTPPGNTIYF	TGTGCCAGCAGCTTTTCATTCCCCACACCCCCCGGAAACACCATATATTTT
few	14	TRBJ1-5	.	TRBV10-3	CAISEMGEGQPQHF	TGTGCCATCAGTGAAATGGGGGAAGGTCAGCCCCAGCATTTT
.	14	TRBJ2-5	.	TRBV12-3/TRBV12-4	CASSSRDRGETQYF	TGTGCCAGCAGTTCACGGGACCGTGGGGAGACCCAGTACTTC
.	15	TRBJ2-7	.	TRBV12-5	CASGLVQGYPYEQYF	TGTGCTAGTGGTTTGGTACAAGGCTACCCCTACGAGCAGTACTTC
.	14	TRBJ2-7	.	TRBV7-9	CAGGTGGGRYEQYF	TGTGCCGGAGGAACAGGGGGGGGCAGGTACGAGCAGTACTTC
.	14	TRBJ2-7	.	TRBV7-2	CASSLGQLPYEQYF	TGTGCCAGCAGCTTAGGACAGTTACCCTACGAGCAGTACTTC
.	13	TRBJ2-3	.	TRBV7-7	CASSLDPWDTQYF	TGTGCTAGCAGCTTAGATCCTTGGGATACGCAGTATTTT
.	16	TRBJ2-1	TRBD2	TRBV11-2	CASSRGLAGGASLPGF	TGTGCCAGCAGCCGGGGACTAGCGGGGGGGGCCAGCTTGCCGGGTTTC
.	11	TRBJ2-2	TRBD1	TRBV20-1	CSAKDRGELFF	TGCAGTGCTAAGGACAGGGGGGAGCTGTTTTTT
.	14	TRBJ1-2	TRBD1	TRBV20-1	CSAPAGTGHYGYTF	TGCAGTGCCCCGGCCGGGACAGGTCACTATGGCTACACCTTC
.	13	TRBJ1-2	.	TRBV5-1	CASSLSGTILYTF	TGCGCCAGCAGCTTGTCCGGGACAATTCTCTACACCTTC
many	14	TRBJ1-2	.	TRBV7-8	CASSLAGGTYGYTF	TGTGCCAGCAGCTTAGCGGGGGGGACTTATGGCTACACCTTC
many	16	TRBJ1-3	.	TRBV5-4	CASSFGGGSSGNTIYF	TGTGCCAGCAGCTTTGGCGGGGGCTCCTCTGGAAACACCATATATTTT
once	15	TRBJ2-7	TRBD1	TRBV5-1	CASSLGGTGLYEQYF	TGCGCCAGCAGCTTGGGTGGGACAGGGTTGTACGAGCAGTACTTC
.	14	TRBJ2-3	TRBD2	TRBV25-1	CASSGRGVGDTQYF	TGTGCCAGCAGTGGCCGGGGGGTCGGAGATACGCAGTATTTT
once	17	TRBJ2-7	.	TRBV10-1	CASSESKAPPCSYEQYF	TGCGCCAGCAGTGAGTCAAAGGCACCTCCGTGCTCCTACGAGCAGTACTTC
.	16	TRBJ2-1	.	TRBV5-4	CASSLGVGDFASEQFF	TGTGCCAGCAGCTTGGGCGTAGGCGATTTTGCGAGTGAGCAGTTCTTC
.	15	TRBJ2-7	TRBD2	TRBV6-2/TRBV6-3	CASSYSAGGDYEQYF	TGTGCCAGCAGTTACTCCGCGGGGGGCGATTACGAGCAGTACTTC
.	13	TRBJ1-2	.	TRBV2	CASSEQDDYGYTF	TGTGCCAGCAGTGAACAGGATGATTATGGCTACACCTTC
many	15	TRBJ2-5	.	TRBV5-8	CASSTETLYQETQYF	TGTGCCAGCAGCACTGAGACACTGTACCAAGAGACCCAGTACTTC
.	15	TRBJ2-2	.	TRBV5-1	CASSTRDSHTGELFF	TGCGCCAGCAGCACCCGGGACTCCCATACCGGGGAGCTGTTTTTT
many	11	TRBJ2-1	.	TRBV20-1	CSAGLWNRLFF	TGCAGTGCTGGGCTATGGAACCGGTTGTTCTTC
.	14	TRBJ2-1	TRBD2	TRBV7-8	CASSWAGAYNEQFF	TGTGCCAGCAGCTGGGCGGGAGCCTACAATGAGCAGTTCTTC
.	11	TRBJ1-4	.	TRBV2	CASRIDEKLFF	TGTGCCAGCAGGATCGATGAAAAACTGTTTTTT
.	14	TRBJ2-7	.	TRBV15	CATSSLARGDEQYF	TGTGCCACCAGCTCCCTGGCGAGGGGGGACGAGCAGTACTTC
.	12	TRBJ2-7	.	TRBV5-1	CASSPDLNEQYF	TGCGCCAGCAGCCCCGATCTCAATGAGCAGTACTTC
.	17	TRBJ1-4	TRBD1	TRBV19	CASRPRDRGATNEKLFF	TGTGCCAGTAGGCCCCGGGACAGGGGAGCAACTAATGAAAAACTGTTTTTT
.	16	TRBJ2-7	.	TRBV2	CASSEAGYAGVDEQYF	TGTGCCAGCAGTGAAGCTGGCTACGCAGGGGTCGACGAGCAGTACTTC
.	16	TRBJ1-1	.	TRBV2	CASTSWTSGGRIEAFF	TGTGCCAGCACCTCTTGGACTAGCGGGGGACGGATAGAAGCTTTCTTT
.	15	TRBJ2-7	TRBD1	TRBV20-1	CSAKTRTGGPYEQYF	TGCAGTGCTAAGACGAGGACAGGGGGACCCTACGAGCAGTACTTC
many	15	TRBJ2-3	TRBD1	TRBV4-2	CASSQNRGSTDTQYF	TGTGCCAGCAGCCAAAACAGGGGGTCCACAGATACGCAGTATTTT
.	11	TRBJ2-7	.	TRBV2	CASSEAYEQYF	TGTGCCAGCAGTGAGGCCTACGAGCAGTACTTC
.	11	TRBJ1-2	.	TRBV9	CASLIRGALTF	TGTGCCAGTCTTATCAGGGGAGCCCTGACCTTC
.	15	TRBJ2-5	.	TRBV15	CATSRDRIFRETQYF	TGTGCCACCAGCAGAGATCGTATTTTCCGAGAGACCCAGTACTTC
.	12	TRBJ1-1	.	TRBV15	CATSREGFGAFF	TGTGCCACCAGCAGAGAAGGGTTTGGAGCTTTCTTT
few	15	TRBJ1-4	TRBD1	TRBV7-6	CASSLRDRVGEKLFF	TGTGCCAGCAGCTTAAGGGACAGGGTAGGGGAAAAACTGTTTTTT
once	14	TRBJ1-5	TRBD1	TRBV20-1	CSAGRTGVYQPQHF	TGCAGTGCTGGCAGGACAGGGGTGTATCAGCCCCAGCATTTT
.	18	TRBJ2-2	.	TRBV10-3	CAISESSSLNSRRFELFF	TGTGCCATCAGTGAGTCGTCCTCCCTGAATTCTCGGAGGTTCGAGCTGTTTTTT
.	16	TRBJ2-1	TRBD2	TRBV5-1	CASSGTGTSGMNKQFF	TGCGCCAGCAGCGGAACCGGGACTAGCGGGATGAATAAGCAGTTCTTC